These 19 T cell receptor beta chains came from one sample sequenced in a study of T-cell memory formation after mild COVID-19. Each CDR3 protein is one row after TCRdb ran MiXCR on the 5' RACE reads. Among some 310,000 distinct CDR3 sequences listed, 20% to 25% were seen once. Sequenced material: PBMCs or a T cell subset sorted from them (not recorded which). All receptors derive from a young man who had mild COVID-19 (a few samples of this study predate the infection). Cell type and time point are not known.

This clonotype has a handful of counts. The V call is TRBV7-3, the J call TRBJ2-1; a possible D gene is TRBD1 (6 bases). V dropped 5 bases and J dropped 2 bases, with 13 bases sitting between them. CDR1 SGHTA and CDR2 FQGTGA come from the germline V gene. The CDR3 sequence is 15 residues long. Here the CDR3 DNA reads TGTGCCAGCAGCGCAGACAGGTTTACCTACAATGAGCAGTTCTTC. Amino acids: CASSADRFTYNEQFF.

This rearrangement joins TRBV6-5 to TRBJ1-6; TRBD1 aligns across 8 bases. Germline CDR1 is MNHEY and CDR2 is SVGAGI. This CDR3 region has 15 residues. V gave up 2 bases and J gave up 10 bases; unmatched junction bases: 7. The CDR3 is CASSYTRQGWSPLHF. CDR3 coding DNA: TGTGCCAGCAGTTACACCCGACAGGGGTGGTCACCCCTCCACTTT.

V usage is TRBV5-4 and J usage is TRBJ2-1; TRBD1 matches 8 bases. The trim removed 4 bases at V and 2 bases at J, leaving 11 bases unmatched. CDR1 SGHNT and CDR2 YYREEE come from the germline V gene (reference sequence). This CDR3 region has 17 residues. The CDR3 reads CASSKGVGGQAYNEQFF. The CDR3 DNA follows: TGTGCCAGCAGCAAGGGGGTTGGGGGACAGGCCTACAATGAGCAGTTCTTC.

The V and J genes are TRBV6-2 or TRBV6-3 and TRBJ2-1; 9 bases fit TRBD2. This CDR3 has 17 amino acids. The germline V gene has CDR1 MNHEY and CDR2 SVGEGT. Trimming cost V 4 bases and J 3 bases; bases outside gene matches: 10. The CDR3 is CASSSRGSGGLYNEQFF. The CDR3 DNA reads TGTGCCAGCAGTTCCCGGGGTAGCGGGGGCCTCTACAATGAGCAGTTCTTC.

This clonotype was detected only once. This chain joins TRBV2 and TRBJ2-7; no clear D gene. The CDR3 length is 11 residues. V lost 4 bases, J lost 6 bases, and 7 bases lay in between. Germline-derived CDR1 and CDR2 are SNHLY and FYNNEI. CDR3 amino acids: CASSVQSEQYF. The CDR3 nucleotides are TGTGCCAGCAGTGTGCAGTCCGAGCAGTACTTC.

DNA of the CDR3: TGTGCCAGCAGCCCCAGGCGGGGAAATGAGACCCAGTACTTC. Amino acids: CASSPRRGNETQYF. This chain connects TRBV6-2 or TRBV6-3 to TRBJ2-5, with a possible D match to TRBD2 (6 bases). The V end lost 6 bases, the J end lost 5 bases, and 16 bases lay between the germline ends. The germline V gene encodes CDR1 MNHEY and CDR2 SVGEGT. The CDR3 has 14 amino acids.

This chain connects TRBV5-1 to TRBJ2-3; tentatively, D is TRBD2 (5 bases). V was cut by 6 bases and J by 3 bases, with 20 bases left in between. Per the germline V gene, CDR1 is SGHRS and CDR2 is YFSETQ. The CDR3 has 16 residues. CDR3 amino acids: CASTYLRRASTDTQYF. In DNA form, the CDR3 reads TGCGCCAGCACGTACCTTCGGCGGGCAAGTACAGATACGCAGTATTTT.

The chain links TRBV7-3 to TRBJ2-7; TRBD2 aligns across 7 bases. The junction had 3 bases not matched to a gene; V was cut back by 1 base and J by 0 bases. This CDR3 comprises 15 residues. Germline V gives CDR1 SGHTA, CDR2 FQGTGA. CDR3 coding DNA: TGTGCCAGCAGCTTAAGGGGCGGGGGCTCCTACGAGCAGTACTTC. Translated: CASSLRGGGSYEQYF.

This clonotype came up a few times. The chain combines TRBV12-5 with TRBJ2-7; D unresolved. Deletions cut 7 bases from V and 5 bases from J, with 18 bases between. This CDR3 contains 14 residues. CDR1 is LGHNT and CDR2 is FRNRAP in the germline V gene. This chain's CDR3 is CASVPLGLSHEQYF. CDR3 bases: TGTGCTAGTGTCCCGCTGGGCCTAAGCCACGAGCAGTACTTC.

The chain recombines TRBV7-2 with TRBJ1-5; 8 bases agree with TRBD1. This CDR3 has 16 residues. The trim removed 5 bases at V and 3 bases at J, leaving 9 bases unmatched. CDR1 and CDR2 from the germline V gene are SGHTA and FQGNSA. CDR3 region: CASSLSTGAVNQPQHF. The CDR3 nucleotides are TGTGCCAGCAGCCTTTCGACAGGGGCGGTCAATCAGCCCCAGCATTTT.

This clonotype was found a few times. J is TRBJ1-4 and V is TRBV5-1; D is unclear. CDR1 and CDR2 (germline): SGHRS, YFSETQ. V was pared by 1 base and J by 6 bases, with 10 bases between. There are 14 residues in the CDR3. CDR3 region: CASSLKAGDEKLFF. CDR3 DNA sequence: TGCGCCAGCAGCTTGAAGGCGGGTGATGAAAAACTGTTTTTT. Full variable domain (rest looked up from reference TRBV5-1 and TRBJ1-4): KAGVTQTPRYLIKTRGQQVTLSCSPISGHRSVSWYQQTPGQGLQFLFEYFSETQRNKGNFPGRFSGRQFSNSRSEMNVSTLELGDSALYLCASSLKAGDEKLFFGSGTQLSVL.

This clonotype was detected a few times. The chain is built from TRBV20-1 and TRBJ1-2; TRBD1 is a possible D gene (6 bases). This CDR3 contains 14 residues. V was trimmed by 4 bases and J by 8 bases, leaving 20 bases between them. The V gene's germline CDR1 is DFQATT and CDR2 SNEGSKA (reference sequence). The CDR3 region is CSAISKGRGDGYTF. The DNA of the CDR3 is TGCAGTGCTATTAGTAAGGGCAGGGGTGACGGCTACACCTTC.

In its sample, this clonotype was seen many times. Mismatch with germline at one junction end may stem from a read error. V and J are TRBV7-7 and TRBJ2-5, with D possibly TRBD1 on 5 matching bases. The length of the CDR3 is 13 residues. Germline V gene data show CDR1 as SSHAT and CDR2 as FNYEAQ (reference sequence). CDR3 region: CASSIGHLETQYF. CDR3 coding DNA: TGTGCTAGCAGCATAGGACATCTAGAGACCCAGTACTTC.

The gene calls are TRBV3-1 and TRBJ2-3; D not resolved. V gave up 8 bases and J gave up 5 bases, with 14 bases separating them. CDR1 and CDR2 (germline): LGHDT, YNNKEL (reference sequence). The CDR3 consists of 13 residues. CDR3 DNA sequence: TGTGCCAGCGGCATGAGTCATGGAGATACGCAGTATTTT. Translating it yields CASGMSHGDTQYF.

The chain links TRBV30 to TRBJ1-6, with a tentative D call TRBD1 (5 bases). CDR1 GTSNPN and CDR2 SVGIG come from the germline V gene (reference sequence). V lost 2 bases and J 6 bases, leaving 20 bases between the germline ends. The CDR3 is 17 amino acids. DNA of the CDR3: TGTGCCTGGAGTTTCGGCTGGGGGGAAAAGGGTAATTCACCCCTCCACTTT. This encodes CAWSFGWGEKGNSPLHF.

This clonotype occurred a few times. V usage is TRBV7-9 and J usage is TRBJ2-2; 9 bases map to TRBD1. J was trimmed by 5 bases and V by 5 bases; bases with no gene match: 9. From germline, CDR1 is SEHNR and CDR2 FQNEAQ (reference sequence). This CDR3 region has 16 residues. Written as DNA, the CDR3 is TGTGCCAGCAGCAACTGGGACAGGGCTCAGACCGGGGAGCTGTTTTTT. Translation: CASSNWDRAQTGELFF.

The gene calls are TRBV24-1 and TRBJ2-2; TRBD1 matches at 10 bases. The CDR3 totals 15 residues. Germline trimming cut 4 bases from V and 6 bases from J; bases unmatched to any gene: 4. In germline, CDR1 is KGHDR, CDR2 SFDVKD. The chain's CDR3 is CATSDDRGPPGELFF. In nucleotides, the CDR3 is TGTGCCACCAGTGACGACAGGGGGCCCCCCGGGGAGCTGTTTTTT.

This clonotype was picked up many times. This chain links TRBV7-2 with TRBJ1-1; the D gene is possibly TRBD1 (6 bases). CDR3 size: 14 residues. Germline V CDR1 and CDR2: SGHTA, FQGNSA. With 3 bases removed from V and 1 base from J, the gap between germline ends came to 9 bases. This chain's CDR3 is CASSFGGENTEAFF. As DNA, the CDR3 is TGTGCCAGCAGCTTCGGGGGCGAGAACACTGAAGCTTTCTTT.

This chain uses TRBV4-3 with TRBJ1-2, with TRBD1 identical over 7 bases. The V and J ends lost 1 base and 7 bases, in that order; junction bases with no gene match: 6. This CDR3 is 14 amino acids long. Looked up from germline, CDR1 is LGHNA and CDR2 is YSLEER. The CDR3, as DNA: TGCGCCAGCAGCCAAGTGGGACAGAGGGTTGGCTACACCTTC. Protein: CASSQVGQRVGYTF.